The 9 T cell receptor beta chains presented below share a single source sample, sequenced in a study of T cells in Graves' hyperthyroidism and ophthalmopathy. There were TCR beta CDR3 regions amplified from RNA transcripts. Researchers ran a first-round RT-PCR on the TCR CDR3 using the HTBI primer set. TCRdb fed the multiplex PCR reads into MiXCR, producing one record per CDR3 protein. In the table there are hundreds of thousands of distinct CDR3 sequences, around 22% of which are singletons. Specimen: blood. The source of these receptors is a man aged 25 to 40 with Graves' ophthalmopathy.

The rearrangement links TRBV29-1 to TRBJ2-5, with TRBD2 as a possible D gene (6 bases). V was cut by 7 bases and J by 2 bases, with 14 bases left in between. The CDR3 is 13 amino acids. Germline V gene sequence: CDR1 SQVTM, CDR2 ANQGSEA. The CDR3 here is CSAAQGLQETQYF. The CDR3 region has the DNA TGCAGCGCTGCCCAGGGACTTCAAGAGACCCAGTACTTC. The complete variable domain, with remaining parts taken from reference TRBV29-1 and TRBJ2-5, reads SAVISQKPSRDICQRGTSLTIQCQVDSQVTMMFWYRQQPGQSLTLIATANQGSEATYESGFVIDKFPISRPNLTFSTLTVSNMSPEDSSIYLCSAAQGLQETQYFGPGTRLLVL.

The CDR3 region is CSAPGTGGKAYEQYF. The CDR3 DNA reads as TGCAGTGCTCCCGGAACAGGGGGAAAAGCCTACGAGCAGTACTTC. The V call is TRBV20-1, the J call TRBJ2-7; TRBD1 agrees at 8 bases. Germline CDR1 is DFQATT and CDR2 is SNEGSKA (reference sequence). V was clipped by 5 bases and J by 2 bases; unmatched bases: 11. The length of the CDR3 is 15 residues.

CDR3 nucleotide sequence: TGTGCCAGCAGTACGGGGACAGGGGTATATGTTCAGCCCCAGCATTTT. Protein: CASSTGTGVYVQPQHF. The chain joins TRBV11-1 to TRBJ1-5, with TRBD1 identical over 10 bases. V gave up 6 bases and J gave up 6 bases; unmatched junction bases: 11. CDR1 is SGHAT, CDR2 FQDESV, per germline (reference sequence). The CDR3 has 16 residues.

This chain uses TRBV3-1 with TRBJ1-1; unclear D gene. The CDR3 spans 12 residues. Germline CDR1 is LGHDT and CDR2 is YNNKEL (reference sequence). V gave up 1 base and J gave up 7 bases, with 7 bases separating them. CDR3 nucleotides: TGTGCCAGCAGCCAAGGGTACAGTGAAGCTTTCTTT. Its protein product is CASSQGYSEAFF.

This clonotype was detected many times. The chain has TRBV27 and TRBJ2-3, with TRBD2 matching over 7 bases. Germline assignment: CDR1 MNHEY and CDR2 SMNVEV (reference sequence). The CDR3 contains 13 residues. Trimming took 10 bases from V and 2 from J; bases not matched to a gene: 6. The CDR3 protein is CATKLALTDTQYF. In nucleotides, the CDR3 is TGTGCCACCAAACTAGCGCTCACAGATACGCAGTATTTT.

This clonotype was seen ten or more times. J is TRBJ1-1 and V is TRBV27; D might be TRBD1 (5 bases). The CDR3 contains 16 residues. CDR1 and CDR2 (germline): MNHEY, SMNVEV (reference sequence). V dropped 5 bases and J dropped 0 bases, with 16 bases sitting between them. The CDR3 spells CASSPGHLDLNTEAFF. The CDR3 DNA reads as TGTGCCAGCAGTCCAGGACACCTGGACTTGAACACTGAAGCTTTCTTT.

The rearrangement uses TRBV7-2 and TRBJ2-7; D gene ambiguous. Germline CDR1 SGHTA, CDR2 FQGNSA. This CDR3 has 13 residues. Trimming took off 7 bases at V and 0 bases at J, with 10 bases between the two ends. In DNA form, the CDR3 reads TGTGCCAGCAAAGGAACAGCCTCCTACGAGCAGTACTTC. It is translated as CASKGTASYEQYF.

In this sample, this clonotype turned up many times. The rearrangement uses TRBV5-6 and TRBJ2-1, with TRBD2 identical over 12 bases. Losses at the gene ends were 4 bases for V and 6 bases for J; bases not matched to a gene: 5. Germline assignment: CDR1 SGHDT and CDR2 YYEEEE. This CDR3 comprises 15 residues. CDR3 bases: TGTGCCAGCAGCCTCGGGACTAGCGGGCTCAATGAGCAGTTCTTC. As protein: CASSLGTSGLNEQFF. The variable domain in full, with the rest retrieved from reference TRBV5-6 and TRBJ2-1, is DAGVTQSPTHLIKTRGQQVTLRCSPKSGHDTVSWYQQALGQGPQFIFQYYEEEERQRGNFPDRFSGHQFPNYSSELNVNALLLGDSALYLCASSLGTSGLNEQFFGPGTRLTVL.

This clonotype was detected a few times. As DNA, the CDR3 is TGTGCCAGCAGCTATACCCCGTTAGAAGCTTTCTTT. As protein: CASSYTPLEAFF. V and J are TRBV7-9 and TRBJ1-1; no clear D gene. The CDR3 is 12 amino acids. CDR1 is SEHNR and CDR2 is FQNEAQ in the germline V gene (reference sequence). Trimming took off 4 bases at V and 8 bases at J, with 11 bases between the two ends.